The 17 T cell receptor beta chains below were found in one sample sequenced in a study of T cells after yellow fever vaccination. MiXCR, applied by TCRdb to the 5' RACE reads, yields one record per CDR3 protein. The table has nearly 350,000 distinct CDR3 sequences, approximately 8% seen once. Sample: PBMCs, taken about 49 days after the first yellow fever vaccination. The receptors were gathered from a young man who received the YFV17D yellow fever vaccine.

The V gene is TRBV6-2 or TRBV6-3, the J gene TRBJ2-7; 8 nucleotides match TRBD2. This CDR3 has 16 residues. Germline V CDR1 and CDR2: MNHEY, SVGEGT. V was pared by 0 bases and J by 3 bases, with 7 bases of the junction left unmatched. DNA of the CDR3: TGTGCCAGCAGTTACTCGATTAGCGGGGCCCTCTACGAGCAGTACTTC. Its translation is CASSYSISGALYEQYF.

This clonotype is medium-sized by share. The J gene is TRBJ2-1, the V gene TRBV25-1; 9 positions agree with TRBD2. The germline V gene has CDR1 MGHDK and CDR2 SYGVNS. The CDR3 has 15 amino acids. The junction had 4 bases not matched to a gene; V was cut back by 1 base and J by 6 bases. The CDR3 spells CASSELAGEVNEQFF. Here the CDR3 DNA reads TGTGCCAGCAGTGAATTAGCGGGGGAGGTCAATGAGCAGTTCTTC. Together with reference TRBV25-1 and TRBJ2-1, the CDR3 gives the full variable domain: EADIYQTPRYLVIGTGKKITLECSQTMGHDKMYWYQQDPGMELHLIHYSYGVNSTEKGDLSSESTVSRIRTEHFPLTLESARPSHTSQYLCASSELAGEVNEQFFGPGTRLTVL.

This clonotype has a count of ten or more. The V and J genes are TRBV5-1 and TRBJ2-7, with D possibly called TRBD1 or TRBD2 (5 bases each). Looked up from germline, CDR1 is SGHRS and CDR2 is YFSETQ. V lost 2 bases and J 0 bases, leaving 6 bases between the germline ends. The CDR3 extends over 13 amino acids. CDR3 residues: CASSFGTSYEQYF. CDR3 sequence (DNA): TGCGCCAGCAGCTTCGGGACCTCCTACGAGCAGTACTTC.

This chain's CDR3 is CASSGRADKLYEQFF. In DNA, the CDR3 is TGTGCCAGCAGCGGGCGGGCCGATAAATTGTATGAGCAGTTCTTC. The chain employs TRBV9 and TRBJ2-1; tentative D call: TRBD2 (5 bases). Germline CDR1 and CDR2: SGDLS and YYNGEE. V dropped 3 bases and J dropped 8 bases, with 18 bases sitting between them. CDR3 length: 15 amino acids.

The chain combines TRBV6-7 with TRBJ1-5; D uncertain. TRBV6-7 qualifies as an ORF whose function is uncertain. Trimming cost V 10 bases and J 2 bases, with 15 bases left between them. This CDR3 comprises 14 residues. The CDR3 bases are TGTGCCACCTCTCAGGTTCTAGGCAATCAGCCCCAGCATTTT. This gives the protein CATSQVLGNQPQHF.

This clonotype has a handful of counts. The chain links TRBV4-3 to TRBJ2-3, with a weak D call TRBD2 (6 bases). Trimming cost V 5 bases and J 1 base, with 13 bases left between them. The CDR3 length is 15 residues. The V gene's germline CDR1 is LGHNA and CDR2 YSLEER. For the CDR3, the DNA is TGCGCCAGCAGCTCCGGAAAGCGGGGCACAGATACGCAGTATTTT. Protein sequence: CASSSGKRGTDTQYF.

CDR3 region: CASSRDRLYEQYF. The CDR3 coding sequence is TGTGCCAGCAGCCGGGACAGGCTCTACGAGCAGTACTTC. The rearrangement links TRBV12-3 or TRBV12-4 to TRBJ2-7; TRBD1 agrees at 8 bases. V lost 6 bases to trimming and J lost 3 bases; unmatched junction nucleotides: 4. The CDR3 is 13 residues long.

With regard to this clonotype: A junction boundary mismatches the germline segment, possibly from a read error. The chain links TRBV20-1 to TRBJ2-5, with D possibly being TRBD1 or TRBD2 (5 bases each). This CDR3 comprises 11 residues. Germline V gene lookup returns CDR1 DFQATT and CDR2 SNEGSKA (reference sequence). The CDR3 is CSARGEETQYF. The CDR3 DNA is TGCAGTGCCAGAGGGGAAGAGACCCAGTACTTC.

This clonotype turned up a few times. The V and J genes are TRBV4-1 and TRBJ2-7; D ambiguous. Germline loops: CDR1 MGHRA, CDR2 YSYEKL. V was clipped by 3 bases and J by 1 base, with 7 bases between them. The CDR3 is 13 residues long. The CDR3 sequence: CASSQVQSYEQYF. CDR3 bases: TGCGCCAGCAGCCAGGTACAGTCCTACGAGCAGTACTTC.

The gene calls are TRBV4-3 and TRBJ2-7; D is tentatively TRBD1 or TRBD2 (6 bases each). CDR1 is LGHNA and CDR2 is YSLEER in the germline V gene. The V gene lost 4 bases and the J gene lost 2 bases, with 21 bases spanning the gap. This CDR3 has 17 amino acids. The CDR3 loop reads CASSPSAGGTPPYEQYF. Written as DNA, the CDR3 is TGCGCCAGCAGCCCTTCTGCCGGCGGGACACCGCCCTACGAGCAGTACTTC.

The V gene is TRBV13, the J gene TRBJ1-6; TRBD1 agrees at 9 bases. V was pared by 5 bases and J by 0 bases, with 5 bases of the junction left unmatched. This CDR3 comprises 17 residues. The germline V gene has CDR1 PRHDT and CDR2 FYEKMQ (reference sequence). For the CDR3, the DNA is TGTGCCAGCAGCCCAGGGACAGGGAGCTCCTATAATTCACCCCTCCACTTT. Translating it yields CASSPGTGSSYNSPLHF.

The chain couples TRBV7-9 to TRBJ1-5; D call uncertain. The V gene lost 8 bases and the J gene lost 2 bases, with 19 bases spanning the gap. Looked up from germline, CDR1 is SEHNR and CDR2 is FQNEAQ (reference sequence). There are 16 residues in the CDR3. The CDR3 is CASGPITVSGNQPQHF. DNA of the CDR3: TGTGCCAGCGGCCCCATTACGGTGTCGGGCAATCAGCCCCAGCATTTT.

This clonotype was found a few times. The V call is TRBV7-2, the J call TRBJ1-4, with 7 bases lining up with TRBD1. The CDR3 has 13 residues. Germline V gives CDR1 SGHTA, CDR2 FQGNSA. Trimming at V came to 8 bases and at J to 6 bases, leaving 6 bases not matched to a gene. CDR3 region: CASLRDRDEKLFF. CDR3 nucleotides: TGTGCCAGCCTCCGGGACAGAGATGAAAAACTGTTTTTT.

This clonotype was recorded only once. The J gene is TRBJ2-6, the V gene TRBV7-9; D perhaps matches TRBD1 (6 bases). Germline V gives CDR1 SEHNR, CDR2 FQNEAQ (reference sequence). V lost 5 bases and J 2 bases, leaving 10 bases between the germline ends. This CDR3 region has 15 residues. The CDR3 sequence is CASSQAGAGANVLTF. The CDR3 DNA reads TGTGCCAGCAGCCAGGCAGGGGCTGGGGCCAACGTCCTGACTTTC.

The chain joins TRBV5-6 to TRBJ2-5, with TRBD2 matching 9 bases. This CDR3 region has 16 residues. V lost 5 bases, J lost 0 bases, and 8 bases stayed unmatched. Germline V gene data show CDR1 as SGHDT and CDR2 as YYEEEE. CDR3: CASSEGLATNQETQYF. For the CDR3, the DNA is TGTGCCAGCAGTGAGGGACTAGCCACAAACCAAGAGACCCAGTACTTC. Filled out from reference TRBV5-6 and TRBJ2-5, the complete variable domain reads DAGVTQSPTHLIKTRGQQVTLRCSPKSGHDTVSWYQQALGQGPQFIFQYYEEEERQRGNFPDRFSGHQFPNYSSELNVNALLLGDSALYLCASSEGLATNQETQYFGPGTRLLVL.

This clonotype was picked up one time. The chain links TRBV20-1 to TRBJ1-2; 9 positions agree with TRBD1. Germline CDR1 DFQATT, CDR2 SNEGSKA (reference sequence). V was clipped by 3 bases and J by 4 bases; unmatched bases: 3. The CDR3 spans 13 residues. This CDR3 reads CSARDRGSYGYTF. CDR3 sequence (DNA): TGCAGTGCTAGGGACAGGGGATCCTATGGCTACACCTTC.

This clonotype was seen more than once but under ten times. This sequence joins TRBV13 and TRBJ2-1, with 8 bases lining up with TRBD2. The V gene's germline CDR1 is PRHDT and CDR2 FYEKMQ (reference sequence). V was clipped by 1 base and J by 7 bases; unmatched bases: 12. The CDR3 totals 17 residues. CDR3 sequence: CASSLETSGGAWNEQFF. In DNA, the CDR3 is TGTGCCAGCAGCTTAGAAACTTCGGGGGGGGCATGGAATGAGCAGTTCTTC.